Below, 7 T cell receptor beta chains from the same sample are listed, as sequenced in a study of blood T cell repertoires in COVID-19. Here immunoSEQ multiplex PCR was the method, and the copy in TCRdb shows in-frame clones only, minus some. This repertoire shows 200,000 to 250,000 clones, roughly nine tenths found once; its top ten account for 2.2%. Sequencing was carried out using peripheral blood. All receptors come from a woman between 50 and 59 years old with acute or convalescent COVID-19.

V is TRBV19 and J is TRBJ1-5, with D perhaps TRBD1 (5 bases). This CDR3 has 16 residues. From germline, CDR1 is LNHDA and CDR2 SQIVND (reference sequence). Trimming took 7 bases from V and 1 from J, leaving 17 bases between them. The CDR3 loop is CASNISPGGSNQPQHF. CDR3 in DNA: TGTGCCAGTAACATTTCCCCCGGGGGGAGCAATCAGCCCCAGCATTTT.

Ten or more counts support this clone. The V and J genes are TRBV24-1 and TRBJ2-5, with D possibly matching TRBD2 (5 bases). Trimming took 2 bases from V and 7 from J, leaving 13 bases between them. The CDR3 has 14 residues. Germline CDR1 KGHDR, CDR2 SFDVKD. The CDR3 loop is CATSDSPSRGTQYF. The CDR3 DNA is TGTGCCACCAGTGATTCCCCCAGCCGGGGGACCCAGTACTTC.

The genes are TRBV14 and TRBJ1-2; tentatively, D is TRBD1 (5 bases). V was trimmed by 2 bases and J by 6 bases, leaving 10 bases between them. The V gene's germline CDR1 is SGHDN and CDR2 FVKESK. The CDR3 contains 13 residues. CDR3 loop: CASSQRGLDGYTF. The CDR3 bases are TGTGCCAGCAGCCAAAGGGGCTTAGATGGCTACACCTTC.

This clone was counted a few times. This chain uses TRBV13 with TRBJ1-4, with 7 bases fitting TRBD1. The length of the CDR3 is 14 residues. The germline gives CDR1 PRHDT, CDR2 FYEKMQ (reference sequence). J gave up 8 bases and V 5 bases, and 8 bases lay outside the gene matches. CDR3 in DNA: TGTGCCAGCAGCCTCGGACAGGTTCGCGAAAAACTGTTTTTT. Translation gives CASSLGQVREKLFF.

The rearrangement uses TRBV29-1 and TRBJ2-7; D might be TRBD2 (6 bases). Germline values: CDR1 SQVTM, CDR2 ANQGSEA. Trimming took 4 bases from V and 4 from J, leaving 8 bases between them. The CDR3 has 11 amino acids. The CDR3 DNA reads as TGCAGCGTTGCGGAGGGTTACGAGCAGTACTTC. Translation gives CSVAEGYEQYF.

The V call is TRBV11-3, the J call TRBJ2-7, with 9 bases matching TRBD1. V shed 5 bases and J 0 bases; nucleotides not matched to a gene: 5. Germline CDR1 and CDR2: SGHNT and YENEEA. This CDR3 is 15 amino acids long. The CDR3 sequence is CASSVGTGSSYEQYF. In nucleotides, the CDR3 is TGTGCCAGCAGCGTAGGGACAGGGAGCTCCTACGAGCAGTACTTC.

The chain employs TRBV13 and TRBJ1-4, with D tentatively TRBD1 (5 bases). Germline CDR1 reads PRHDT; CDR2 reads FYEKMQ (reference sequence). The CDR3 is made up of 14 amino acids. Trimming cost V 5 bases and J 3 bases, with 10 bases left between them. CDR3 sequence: CASSPAGANEKLFF. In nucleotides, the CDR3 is TGTGCCAGCAGCCCAGCGGGGGCTAATGAAAAACTGTTTTTT.